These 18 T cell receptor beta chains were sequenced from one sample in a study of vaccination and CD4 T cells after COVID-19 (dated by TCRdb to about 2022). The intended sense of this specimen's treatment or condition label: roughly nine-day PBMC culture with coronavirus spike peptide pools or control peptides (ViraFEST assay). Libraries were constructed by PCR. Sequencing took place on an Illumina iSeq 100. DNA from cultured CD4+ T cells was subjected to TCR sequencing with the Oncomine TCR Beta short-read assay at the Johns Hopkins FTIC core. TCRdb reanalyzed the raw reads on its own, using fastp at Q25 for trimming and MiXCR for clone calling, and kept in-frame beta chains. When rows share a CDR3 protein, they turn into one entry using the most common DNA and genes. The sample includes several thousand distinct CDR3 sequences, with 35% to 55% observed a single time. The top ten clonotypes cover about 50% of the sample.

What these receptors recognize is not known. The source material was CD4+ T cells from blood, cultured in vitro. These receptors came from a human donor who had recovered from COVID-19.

In nucleotides, the CDR3 is TGCAGTGCAAAGAAGGGGGGCTCGAACACCGGGGAGCTGTTTTTT. It codes for CSAKKGGSNTGELFF. The chain joins TRBV20-1 to TRBJ2-2; D assignment may be TRBD1 or TRBD2 (6 bases each). The CDR3 has 15 amino acids. With 6 bases removed from V and 0 bases from J, the gap between germline ends came to 14 bases. CDR1 and CDR2 (germline): DFQATT, SNEGSKA (reference sequence).

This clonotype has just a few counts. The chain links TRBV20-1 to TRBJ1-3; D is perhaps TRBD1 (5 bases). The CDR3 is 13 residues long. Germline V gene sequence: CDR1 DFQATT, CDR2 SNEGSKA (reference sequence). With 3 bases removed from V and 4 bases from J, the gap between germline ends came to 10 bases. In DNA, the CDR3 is TGCAGTGCTAGGGCCCGGACAGGAAACACCATATATTTT. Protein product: CSARARTGNTIYF.

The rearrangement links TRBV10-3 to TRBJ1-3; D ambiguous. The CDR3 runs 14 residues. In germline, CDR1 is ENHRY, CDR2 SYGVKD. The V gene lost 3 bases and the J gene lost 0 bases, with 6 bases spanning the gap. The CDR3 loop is CAISDTRSGNTIYF. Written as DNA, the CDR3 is TGTGCCATCAGTGATACCCGCTCTGGAAACACCATATATTTT.

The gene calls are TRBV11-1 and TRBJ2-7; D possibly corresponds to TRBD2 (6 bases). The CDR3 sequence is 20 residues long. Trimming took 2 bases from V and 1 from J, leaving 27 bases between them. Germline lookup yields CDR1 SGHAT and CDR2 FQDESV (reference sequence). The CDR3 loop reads CASSLIWRGRTRDRSYEQYF. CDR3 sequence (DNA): TGTGCCAGCAGCTTAATTTGGAGGGGTAGGACCCGGGACCGATCCTACGAGCAGTACTTC.

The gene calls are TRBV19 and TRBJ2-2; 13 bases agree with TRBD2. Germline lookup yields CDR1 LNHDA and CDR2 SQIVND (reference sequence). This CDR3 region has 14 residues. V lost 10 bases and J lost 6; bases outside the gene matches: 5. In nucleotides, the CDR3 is TGTGCCACAAAAGGACTAGCGGGAGCCGGGGAGCTGTTTTTT. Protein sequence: CATKGLAGAGELFF. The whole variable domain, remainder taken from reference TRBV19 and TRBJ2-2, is DGGITQSPKYLFRKEGQNVTLSCEQNLNHDAMYWYRQDPGQGLRLIYYSQIVNDFQKGDIAEGYSVSREKKESFPLTVTSAQKNPTAFYLCATKGLAGAGELFFGEGSRLTVL.

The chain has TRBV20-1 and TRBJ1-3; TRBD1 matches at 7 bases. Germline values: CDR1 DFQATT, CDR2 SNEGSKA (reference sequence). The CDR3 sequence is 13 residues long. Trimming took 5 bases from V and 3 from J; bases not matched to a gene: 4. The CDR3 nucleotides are TGCAGTGCTCAGACAGGGAATGGAAACACCATATATTTT. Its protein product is CSAQTGNGNTIYF.

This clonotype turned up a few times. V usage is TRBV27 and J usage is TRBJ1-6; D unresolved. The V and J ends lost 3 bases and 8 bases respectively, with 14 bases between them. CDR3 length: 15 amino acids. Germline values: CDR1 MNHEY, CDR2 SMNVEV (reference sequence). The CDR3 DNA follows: TGTGCCAGCAGTTTTGACGGAATTAATCATTCACCCCTCCACTTT. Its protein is CASSFDGINHSPLHF.

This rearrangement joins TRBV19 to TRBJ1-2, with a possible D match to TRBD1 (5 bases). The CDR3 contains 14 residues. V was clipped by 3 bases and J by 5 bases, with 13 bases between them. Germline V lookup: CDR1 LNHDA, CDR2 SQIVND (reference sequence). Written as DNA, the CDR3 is TGTGCCAGTAGTATTACGCAGGGTAGATATGGCTACACCTTC. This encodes CASSITQGRYGYTF.

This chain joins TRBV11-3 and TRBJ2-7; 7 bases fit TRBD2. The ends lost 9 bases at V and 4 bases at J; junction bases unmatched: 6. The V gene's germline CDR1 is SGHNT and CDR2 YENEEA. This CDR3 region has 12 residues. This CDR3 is CARLGGGYEQYF. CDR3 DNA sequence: TGTGCCAGGCTTGGGGGGGGTTACGAGCAGTACTTC.

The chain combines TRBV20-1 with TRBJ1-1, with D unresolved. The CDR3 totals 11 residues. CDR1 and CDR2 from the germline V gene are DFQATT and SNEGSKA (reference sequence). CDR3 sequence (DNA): TGCAGCCAACGTCAGGTCACTGAAGCTTTCTTT. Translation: CSQRQVTEAFF.

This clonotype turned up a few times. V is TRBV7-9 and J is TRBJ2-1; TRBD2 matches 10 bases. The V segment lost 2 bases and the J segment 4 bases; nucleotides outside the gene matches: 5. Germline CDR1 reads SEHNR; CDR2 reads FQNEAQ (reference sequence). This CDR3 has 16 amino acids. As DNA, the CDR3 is TGTGCCAGCAGCTTATCAGGGACTAGCGCGTACAATGAGCAGTTCTTC. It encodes CASSLSGTSAYNEQFF.

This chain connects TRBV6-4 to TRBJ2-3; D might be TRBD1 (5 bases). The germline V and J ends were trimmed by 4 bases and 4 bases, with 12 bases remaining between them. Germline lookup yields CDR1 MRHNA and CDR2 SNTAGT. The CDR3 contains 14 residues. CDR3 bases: TGTGCCAGCAGTGTAGGGGCCAGGGCAGATACGCAGTATTTT. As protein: CASSVGARADTQYF.

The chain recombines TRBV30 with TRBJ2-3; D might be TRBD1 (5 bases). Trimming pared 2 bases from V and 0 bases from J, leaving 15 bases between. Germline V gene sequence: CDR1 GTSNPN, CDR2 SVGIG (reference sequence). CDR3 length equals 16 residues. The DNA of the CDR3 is TGTGCCTGGAGTTCCCCAGGGATTACTAGCACAGATACGCAGTATTTT. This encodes CAWSSPGITSTDTQYF.

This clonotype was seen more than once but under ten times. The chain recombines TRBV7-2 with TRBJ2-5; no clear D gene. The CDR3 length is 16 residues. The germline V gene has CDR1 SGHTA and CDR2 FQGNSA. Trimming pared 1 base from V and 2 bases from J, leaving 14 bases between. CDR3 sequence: CASSLGSLVGQETQYF. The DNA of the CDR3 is TGTGCCAGCAGCTTAGGAAGTCTAGTGGGGCAAGAGACCCAGTACTTC.

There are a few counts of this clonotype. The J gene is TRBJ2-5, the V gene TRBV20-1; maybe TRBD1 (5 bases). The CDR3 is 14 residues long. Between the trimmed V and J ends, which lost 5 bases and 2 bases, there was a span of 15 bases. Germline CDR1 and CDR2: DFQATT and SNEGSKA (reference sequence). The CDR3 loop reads CSAGTQARQETQYF. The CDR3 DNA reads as TGCAGTGCTGGAACACAGGCCCGACAAGAGACCCAGTACTTC.

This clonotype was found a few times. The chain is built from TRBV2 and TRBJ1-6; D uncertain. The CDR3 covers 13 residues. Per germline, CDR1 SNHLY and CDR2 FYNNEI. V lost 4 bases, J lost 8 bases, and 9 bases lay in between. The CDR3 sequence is CASSGEIDSPLHF. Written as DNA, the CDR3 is TGTGCCAGCAGTGGCGAAATTGATTCACCCCTCCACTTT.

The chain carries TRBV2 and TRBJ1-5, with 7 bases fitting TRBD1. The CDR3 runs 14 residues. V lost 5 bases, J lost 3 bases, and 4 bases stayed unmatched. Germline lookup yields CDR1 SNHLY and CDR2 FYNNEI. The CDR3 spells CASSLTGNNQPQHF. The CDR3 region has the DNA TGTGCCAGCAGTTTGACAGGGAACAATCAGCCCCAGCATTTT.

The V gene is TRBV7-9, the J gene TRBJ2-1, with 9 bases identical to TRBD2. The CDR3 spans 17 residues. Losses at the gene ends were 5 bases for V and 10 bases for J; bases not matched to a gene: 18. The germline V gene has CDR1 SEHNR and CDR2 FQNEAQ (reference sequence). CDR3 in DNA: TGTGCCAGCAGCCCGACGGGGGTTAGCGGGAGCCGCGGAGAGCAGTTCTTC. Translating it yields CASSPTGVSGSRGEQFF.